What follows are 11 T cell receptor beta chains derived from one specimen sequenced in a study of identical twins. TCRdb called the 5' RACE reads again in MiXCR, with one record for every CDR3 protein. This table holds about 1.7 million distinct CDR3 sequences, roughly a third found once. The sequenced material came from cord blood. Source of these receptors: a newborn girl in good health.

In this sample, this clonotype turned up a few times. The chain couples TRBV9 to TRBJ2-4, with 8 bases lining up with TRBD1. V was clipped by 3 bases and J by 8 bases; unmatched bases: 7. CDR3 length: 14 amino acids. Germline loops: CDR1 SGDLS, CDR2 YYNGEE. CDR3 protein: CASSASTGDDIQYF. In DNA, the CDR3 is TGTGCCAGCAGCGCATCGACAGGGGATGACATTCAGTACTTC.

Many counts were recorded for this clonotype. The gene calls are TRBV24-1 and TRBJ2-3, with 7 bases lining up with TRBD2. This CDR3 spans 15 amino acids. Germline CDR1 KGHDR, CDR2 SFDVKD. The junction had 13 bases not matched to a gene; V was cut back by 7 bases and J by 7 bases. The CDR3 DNA is TGTGCCACCAGCGACTTCAGCGGGAAAGTACATACGCAGTATTTT. Protein product: CATSDFSGKVHTQYF.

CDR3 in DNA: TGCAGCGGATCAAGACTAGCGGAGCAGTTCTTC. It yields the protein CSGSRLAEQFF. The chain is built from TRBV29-1 and TRBJ2-1; 8 bases map to TRBD2. Germline lookup yields CDR1 SQVTM and CDR2 ANQGSEA. CDR3 length: 11 amino acids. The ends lost 7 bases at V and 10 bases at J; junction bases unmatched: 6.

CDR3 in DNA: TGTGCCAGCAGTGTTGGACGGAGACTTGATACGCAGTATTTT. The encoded protein is CASSVGRRLDTQYF. The genes are TRBV6-1 and TRBJ2-3; D is ambiguous. V lost 4 bases to trimming and J lost 6 bases, with 14 bases between them. This CDR3 region has 14 residues. CDR1 is MNHNS and CDR2 is SASEGT in the germline V gene.

This clonotype has just a few counts. The V and J genes are TRBV5-4 and TRBJ2-4; 13 positions match TRBD2. Germline assignment: CDR1 SGHNT and CDR2 YYREEE (reference sequence). CDR3 size: 18 residues. The V and J ends lost 4 bases and 0 bases, in that order; junction bases with no gene match: 7. CDR3 nucleotides: TGTGCCAGCAGCCCGGGACTAGCGGGGCGACTAGCCAAAAACATTCAGTACTTC. Its protein product is CASSPGLAGRLAKNIQYF.

This chain connects TRBV27 to TRBJ2-7; D is perhaps TRBD2 (5 bases). This CDR3 has 15 amino acids. CDR1 is MNHEY and CDR2 is SMNVEV in the germline V gene (reference sequence). The V gene lost 0 bases and the J gene lost 3 bases, with 12 bases spanning the gap. In DNA form, the CDR3 reads TGTGCCAGCAGTTTATCGAGAGGGTCCCACTACGAGCAGTACTTC. It specifies CASSLSRGSHYEQYF.

The chain is built from TRBV24-1 and TRBJ2-1; TRBD2 aligns across 8 bases. The germline CDR1 and CDR2 sequences are KGHDR and SFDVKD. This CDR3 has 15 amino acids. V lost 6 bases and J lost 6; bases outside the gene matches: 9. The CDR3 reads CATSQRGQASNEQFF. The CDR3 DNA follows: TGTGCCACCAGTCAGCGGGGGCAGGCAAGCAATGAGCAGTTCTTC.

The V gene is TRBV5-1, the J gene TRBJ2-5; 9 bases line up with TRBD1. The J call may be mistaken, given a closer DNA end match to TRBJ2-7. The CDR3 covers 15 residues. CDR1 and CDR2 from the germline V gene are SGHRS and YFSETQ. CDR3 nucleotides: TGCGCCAGCAGCTTGGGAGGACAGGGGACCACCGAGCAGTACTTC. This translates into CASSLGGQGTTEQYF.

The chain carries TRBV6-5 and TRBJ1-1; D gene ambiguous. The germline CDR1 and CDR2 sequences are MNHEY and SVGAGI. CDR3 size: 13 residues. Trimming cost V 8 bases and J 1 base, with 11 bases left between them. The CDR3 protein is CASVGVANTEAFF. CDR3 DNA sequence: TGTGCCAGCGTTGGAGTCGCGAACACTGAAGCTTTCTTT.

The chain uses TRBV24-1 and TRBJ1-2; D possibly corresponds to TRBD1 (5 bases). CDR3 size: 13 residues. Deletions cut 5 bases from V and 5 bases from J, with 11 bases between. Germline lookup yields CDR1 KGHDR and CDR2 SFDVKD. CDR3 nucleotides: TGTGCCACCAGTGGCGGGGCAGAATATGGCTACACCTTC. Amino acids: CATSGGAEYGYTF.

Comments on this clonotype: A much larger clone differs from this one at a single base, so this may be a read error. The rearrangement links TRBV11-2 to TRBJ2-7, with 7 positions matching TRBD2. Germline V gene sequence: CDR1 SGHAT, CDR2 FQNNGV. Trimming took 6 bases from V and 7 from J; bases not matched to a gene: 3. This CDR3 is 11 amino acids long. DNA of the CDR3: TGTGCCAGCAGGCGGGGGAATGAGCAGTACTTC. Translation gives CASRRGNEQYF. The full variable domain, in which reference TRBV11-2 and TRBJ2-7 provide the parts outside the CDR3, is EAGVAQSPRYKIIEKRQSVAFWCNPISGHATLYWYQQILGQGPKLLIQFQNNGVVDDSQLPKDRFSAERLKGVDSTLKIQPAKLEDSAVYLCASRRGNEQYFGPGTRLTVT.